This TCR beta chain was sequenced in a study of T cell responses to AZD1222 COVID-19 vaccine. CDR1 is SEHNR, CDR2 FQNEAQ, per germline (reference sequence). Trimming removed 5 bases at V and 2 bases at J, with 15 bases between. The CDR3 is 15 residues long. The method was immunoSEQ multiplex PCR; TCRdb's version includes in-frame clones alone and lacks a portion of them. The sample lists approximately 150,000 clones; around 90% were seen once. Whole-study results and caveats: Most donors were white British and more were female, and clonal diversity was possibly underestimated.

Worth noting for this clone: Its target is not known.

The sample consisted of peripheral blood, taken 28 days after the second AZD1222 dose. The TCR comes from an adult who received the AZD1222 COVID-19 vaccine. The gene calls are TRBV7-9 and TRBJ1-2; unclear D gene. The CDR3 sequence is CASSLHGVGNYGYTF. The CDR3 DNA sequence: TGTGCCAGCAGCCTCCACGGGGTAGGGAACTATGGCTACACCTTC.